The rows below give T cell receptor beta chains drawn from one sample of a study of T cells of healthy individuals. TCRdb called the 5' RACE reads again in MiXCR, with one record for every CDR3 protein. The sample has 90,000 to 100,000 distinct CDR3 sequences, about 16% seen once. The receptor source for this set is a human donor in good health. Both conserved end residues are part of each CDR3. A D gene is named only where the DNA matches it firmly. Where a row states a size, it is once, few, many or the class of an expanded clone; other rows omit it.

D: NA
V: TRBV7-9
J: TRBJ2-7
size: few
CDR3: CASSHRDSEQYF
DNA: TGTGCCAGCAGCCACAGGGACTCGGAGCAGTACTTC

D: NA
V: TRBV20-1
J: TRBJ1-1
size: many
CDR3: CSAPRPGPRGTEAFF
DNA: TGCAGTGCCCCGCGCCCAGGTCCCCGGGGCACTGAAGCTTTCTTT

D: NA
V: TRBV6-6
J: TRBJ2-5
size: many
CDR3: CATSPGETQYF
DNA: TGTGCCACTTCCCCCGGGGAGACCCAGTACTTC

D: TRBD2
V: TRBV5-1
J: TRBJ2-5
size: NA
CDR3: CASSLMGRETQETQYF
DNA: TGCGCCAGCAGCTTGATGGGGAGGGAAACCCAAGAGACCCAGTACTTC

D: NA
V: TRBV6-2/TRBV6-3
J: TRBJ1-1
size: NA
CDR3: CASRKQGGTEAFF
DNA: TGTGCCAGCAGAAAACAGGGAGGGACTGAAGCTTTCTTT

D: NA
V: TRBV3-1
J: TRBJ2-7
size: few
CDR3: CASSQGVIPYEQYF
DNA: TGTGCCAGCAGCCAAGGGGTGATACCCTACGAGCAGTACTTC

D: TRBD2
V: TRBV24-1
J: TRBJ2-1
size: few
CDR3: CATSGIIAGGPNEQFF
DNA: TGTGCCACCAGTGGCATTATAGCGGGAGGGCCCAATGAGCAGTTCTTC

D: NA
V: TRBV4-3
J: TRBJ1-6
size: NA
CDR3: CASSQDPLSSYNTPLHF
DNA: TGCGCCAGCAGCCAAGATCCGCTGAGCTCCTATAATACACCCCTCCACTTT

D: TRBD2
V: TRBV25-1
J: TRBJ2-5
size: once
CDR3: CASSSVAGLGETQYF
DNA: TGTGCCAGCAGTTCAGTAGCGGGACTGGGGGAGACCCAGTACTTC

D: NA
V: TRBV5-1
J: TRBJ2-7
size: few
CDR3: CASSLWGLSYEQYF
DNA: TGCGCCAGCAGCTTGTGGGGGCTCTCCTACGAGCAGTACTTC

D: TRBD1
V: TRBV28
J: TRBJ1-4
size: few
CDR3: CASSRTGAATNEKLFF
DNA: TGTGCCAGCAGTCGGACAGGAGCAGCAACTAATGAAAAACTGTTTTTT

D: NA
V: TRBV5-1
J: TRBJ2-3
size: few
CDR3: CASSLVGAPDTQYF
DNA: TGCGCCAGCAGCTTGGTGGGAGCTCCTGATACGCAGTATTTT

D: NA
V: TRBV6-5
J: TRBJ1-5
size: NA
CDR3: CASSAGGNGNQPQHF
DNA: TGTGCCAGCAGTGCCGGGGGGAATGGCAATCAGCCCCAGCATTTT

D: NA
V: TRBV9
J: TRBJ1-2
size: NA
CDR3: CASSVAPTGNYGYTF
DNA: TGTGCCAGCAGCGTGGCTCCAACTGGGAACTATGGCTACACCTTC

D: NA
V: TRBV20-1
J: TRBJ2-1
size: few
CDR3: CSARYRGELYNEQFF
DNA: TGCAGTGCTAGATATCGGGGAGAACTTTACAATGAGCAGTTCTTC

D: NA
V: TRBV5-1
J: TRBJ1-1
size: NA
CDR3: CASSLVAQGSTEAFF
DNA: TGCGCCAGCAGCTTGGTAGCTCAGGGAAGTACTGAAGCTTTCTTT

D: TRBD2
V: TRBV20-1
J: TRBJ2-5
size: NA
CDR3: CSARDAQRGQETQYF
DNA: TGCAGTGCTAGAGATGCCCAGCGGGGCCAAGAGACCCAGTACTTC

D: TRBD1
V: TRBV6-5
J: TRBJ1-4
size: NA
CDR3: CASSYDRVNEKLFF
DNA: TGTGCCAGCAGTTACGACAGGGTGAATGAAAAACTGTTTTTT

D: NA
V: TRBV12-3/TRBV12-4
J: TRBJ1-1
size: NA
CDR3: CASSLSRRGAEAFF
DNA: TGTGCCAGCAGTCTGTCCCGCAGGGGCGCTGAAGCTTTCTTT